This is a list of T cell receptor beta chains from one sample in a study of CD8 T cells in ankylosing spondylitis. TCRdb re-derived calls from the 5' RACE reads in MiXCR, one entry per CDR3 protein. The sample shows 700,000 or so distinct CDR3 sequences, around a fifth of them seen only once. The sequenced material came from blood, either unsorted or a sorted T cell fraction (not recorded which). These TCRs come from a male donor with ankylosing spondylitis. Each CDR3 is given with its conserved first and last residue. D genes are given only for firm matches. Expanded clones get a size class; other rows say once, few or many, or leave the size out.

J: TRBJ2-5
D: -
V: TRBV2
size: -
CDR3: CASTFSGDQETQYF
DNA: TGTGCCAGCACTTTCAGCGGTGACCAAGAGACCCAGTACTTC

J: TRBJ1-2
D: -
V: TRBV5-6
size: -
CDR3: CASSLFDAAGANYGYTF
DNA: TGTGCCAGCAGCTTGTTTGATGCAGCTGGGGCTAACTATGGCTACACCTTC

J: TRBJ1-5
D: -
V: TRBV12-3/TRBV12-4
size: few
CDR3: CASSFEGAYSNQPQHF
DNA: TGTGCCAGCAGTTTTGAGGGAGCATATAGCAATCAGCCCCAGCATTTT

J: TRBJ1-3
D: -
V: TRBV6-1
size: -
CDR3: CASSREPGNTIYF
DNA: TGTGCCAGCAGCAGGGAGCCTGGAAACACCATATATTTT

J: TRBJ2-1
D: TRBD2
V: TRBV7-6
size: few
CDR3: CASSPRGWIAGGLLSTFF
DNA: TGTGCCAGCAGCCCCCGGGGGTGGATAGCGGGGGGCCTGCTTAGTACGTTCTTC

J: TRBJ2-7
D: TRBD2
V: TRBV4-1
size: few
CDR3: CASSQAGGYWEQYF
DNA: TGCGCCAGCAGCCAAGCGGGGGGATACTGGGAGCAGTACTTC

J: TRBJ2-1
D: TRBD2
V: TRBV5-1
size: few
CDR3: CASSLVVASGVEQFF
DNA: TGCGCCAGCAGCTTGGTGGTTGCTAGCGGAGTTGAGCAGTTCTTC

J: TRBJ1-6
D: TRBD1
V: TRBV12-3/TRBV12-4
size: few
CDR3: CASSLGQPGSPLHF
DNA: TGTGCCAGCAGTTTGGGACAGCCTGGTTCACCCCTCCACTTT

J: TRBJ2-4
D: TRBD2
V: TRBV11-2
size: few
CDR3: CASSILRGVDIQYF
DNA: TGTGCCAGCAGCATACTGCGGGGGGTGGACATTCAGTACTTC

J: TRBJ2-7
D: TRBD2
V: TRBV2
size: few
CDR3: CASELAKQYF
DNA: TGTGCCAGTGAACTAGCGAAACAGTACTTC

J: TRBJ1-1
D: -
V: TRBV6-6
size: few
CDR3: CASSYPGKAEAFF
DNA: TGTGCCAGCAGTTACCCAGGGAAAGCTGAAGCTTTCTTT

J: TRBJ1-1
D: -
V: TRBV12-3/TRBV12-4
size: many
CDR3: CASSFMRGGTMNTEAFF
DNA: TGTGCCAGCAGTTTTATGCGTGGGGGGACCATGAACACTGAAGCTTTCTTT

J: TRBJ2-3
D: -
V: TRBV7-2
size: few
CDR3: CASSGGVGADTQYF
DNA: TGTGCCAGCAGCGGGGGCGTCGGCGCAGATACGCAGTATTTT

J: TRBJ2-1
D: -
V: TRBV12-3/TRBV12-4
size: few
CDR3: CASSAPGGREQFF
DNA: TGTGCCAGCAGTGCCCCGGGCGGTCGTGAGCAGTTCTTC

J: TRBJ2-3
D: TRBD2
V: TRBV29-1
size: -
CDR3: CSVPPSGRASTDTQYF
DNA: TGCAGCGTTCCCCCGTCTGGGAGGGCCAGCACAGATACGCAGTATTTT

J: TRBJ2-2
D: -
V: TRBV24-1
size: -
CDR3: CATSDPPGGTGELFF
DNA: TGTGCCACCAGTGATCCCCCCGGGGGTACCGGGGAGCTGTTTTTT

J: TRBJ2-7
D: -
V: TRBV11-3
size: few
CDR3: CASSFRAGQALIYEQYF
DNA: TGTGCCAGCAGCTTTAGAGCGGGACAGGCCCTAATCTACGAGCAGTACTTC

J: TRBJ2-3
D: TRBD2
V: TRBV29-1
size: -
CDR3: CSVEGFGLATADTQYF
DNA: TGCAGCGTTGAAGGTTTCGGACTAGCAACCGCAGATACGCAGTATTTT

J: TRBJ2-1
D: -
V: TRBV4-1
size: few
CDR3: CASSPRSSDPGDEQFF
DNA: TGCGCCAGCAGCCCTCGATCTAGCGATCCGGGCGATGAGCAGTTCTTC

J: TRBJ2-7
D: -
V: TRBV10-3
size: -
CDR3: CAISESGGYEQYF
DNA: TGTGCCATCAGTGAGTCAGGGGGCTACGAGCAGTACTTC

J: TRBJ2-3
D: -
V: TRBV20-1
size: few
CDR3: CSAITGTDTDTQYF
DNA: TGCAGTGCTATTACCGGGACGGACACAGATACGCAGTATTTT

J: TRBJ1-2
D: -
V: TRBV12-3/TRBV12-4
size: -
CDR3: CASSFWSNGYTF
DNA: TGTGCCAGCAGTTTTTGGTCGAATGGCTACACCTTC

J: TRBJ2-7
D: TRBD2
V: TRBV5-5
size: few
CDR3: CASSSLRSLAGGTYEQYF
DNA: TGTGCCAGCAGCTCCCTTCGGAGCCTAGCGGGGGGAACCTACGAGCAGTACTTC

J: TRBJ1-3
D: -
V: TRBV9
size: -
CDR3: CASSVDSNSGNTIYF
DNA: TGTGCCAGCAGCGTAGACAGTAACTCTGGAAACACCATATATTTT

J: TRBJ2-5
D: TRBD2
V: TRBV15
size: many
CDR3: CATSRSSGLQETQYF
DNA: TGTGCCACCAGCAGGTCTAGCGGTTTGCAAGAGACCCAGTACTTC

J: TRBJ2-7
D: -
V: TRBV20-1
size: -
CDR3: CSASSTDRVNYEQYF
DNA: TGCAGTGCTAGCTCCACGGACCGGGTTAACTACGAGCAGTACTTC

J: TRBJ2-1
D: -
V: TRBV7-9
size: many
CDR3: CASSLARTGSYNEQFF
DNA: TGTGCCAGCAGCTTAGCGCGGACCGGGTCCTACAATGAGCAGTTCTTC

J: TRBJ2-5
D: -
V: TRBV11-3
size: few
CDR3: CASGMGETQYF
DNA: TGTGCCAGCGGAATGGGGGAGACCCAGTACTTC

J: TRBJ2-3
D: TRBD2
V: TRBV7-8
size: -
CDR3: CASGEAWGGTDTQYF
DNA: TGTGCCAGCGGAGAGGCCTGGGGAGGGACAGATACGCAGTATTTT

J: TRBJ2-7
D: TRBD1
V: TRBV29-1
size: -
CDR3: CSVEGFGEGAYEQYF
DNA: TGCAGCGTTGAAGGCTTTGGTGAGGGGGCTTACGAGCAGTACTTC

J: TRBJ2-7
D: TRBD2
V: TRBV5-4
size: -
CDR3: CASSWGTSYEQYF
DNA: TGTGCCAGCAGCTGGGGGACTAGCTACGAGCAGTACTTC

J: TRBJ2-1
D: -
V: TRBV7-2
size: -
CDR3: CASSHGGNEQFF
DNA: TGTGCCAGCAGCCACGGTGGGAATGAGCAGTTCTTC

J: TRBJ2-5
D: TRBD2
V: TRBV7-8
size: many
CDR3: CASRIGTTQETQYF
DNA: TGTGCCAGCAGGATCGGGACTACACAAGAGACCCAGTACTTC

J: TRBJ2-7
D: TRBD2
V: TRBV27
size: -
CDR3: CASTVAGGNEQYF
DNA: TGTGCCAGCACCGTAGCGGGAGGGAACGAGCAGTACTTC

J: TRBJ2-3
D: -
V: TRBV2
size: -
CDR3: CASSAQGQAGGQYF
DNA: TGTGCCAGCAGTGCCCAGGGACAGGCGGGGGGGCAGTATTTT

J: TRBJ2-6
D: -
V: TRBV20-1
size: few
CDR3: CSASGRADGANVLTF
DNA: TGCAGTGCTAGCGGCAGGGCAGATGGGGCCAACGTCCTGACTTTC

J: TRBJ1-1
D: TRBD1
V: TRBV4-1
size: -
CDR3: CASSRGQGEITFF
DNA: TGCGCCAGCAGCCGAGGACAGGGGGAGATCACTTTCTTT

J: TRBJ1-5
D: -
V: TRBV27
size: many
CDR3: CASGMSGVNQPQHF
DNA: TGTGCCAGCGGCATGTCAGGGGTGAATCAGCCCCAGCATTTT

J: TRBJ2-7
D: -
V: TRBV7-9
size: few
CDR3: CASSLGDASEYF
DNA: TGTGCCAGCAGCTTAGGAGACGCCTCGGAGTACTTC

J: TRBJ2-1
D: -
V: TRBV5-1
size: few
CDR3: CASRQGMAYNEQFF
DNA: TGCGCCAGCCGCCAGGGGATGGCCTACAATGAGCAGTTCTTC

J: TRBJ2-5
D: -
V: TRBV9
size: -
CDR3: CASSVGRDGETQYF
DNA: TGTGCCAGCAGCGTAGGCAGGGATGGAGAGACCCAGTACTTC

J: TRBJ2-2
D: -
V: TRBV4-1
size: few
CDR3: CASSPRQANPNTGELFF
DNA: TGCGCCAGCAGCCCCAGACAGGCCAACCCTAACACCGGGGAGCTGTTTTTT

J: TRBJ2-5
D: -
V: TRBV24-1
size: -
CDR3: CATSDTTADHQETQYF
DNA: TGTGCCACCAGTGATACGACAGCCGACCACCAAGAGACCCAGTACTTC

J: TRBJ2-7
D: -
V: TRBV29-1
size: -
CDR3: CSVDLGQGREQYF
DNA: TGCAGCGTTGATTTGGGGCAGGGGCGCGAGCAGTACTTC

J: TRBJ2-5
D: TRBD2
V: TRBV5-1
size: once
CDR3: CASSLEPAGGRETQYF
DNA: TGCGCCAGCAGCTTGGAACCAGCGGGGGGGCGGGAGACCCAGTACTTC

J: TRBJ1-1
D: -
V: TRBV7-2
size: -
CDR3: CASSREGDTEAFF
DNA: TGTGCCAGCAGCCGTGAAGGAGACACTGAAGCTTTCTTT

J: TRBJ1-1
D: -
V: TRBV7-2
size: few
CDR3: CASSPGVGWSAFF
DNA: TGTGCCAGCAGCCCCGGGGTGGGGTGGTCTGCTTTCTTT